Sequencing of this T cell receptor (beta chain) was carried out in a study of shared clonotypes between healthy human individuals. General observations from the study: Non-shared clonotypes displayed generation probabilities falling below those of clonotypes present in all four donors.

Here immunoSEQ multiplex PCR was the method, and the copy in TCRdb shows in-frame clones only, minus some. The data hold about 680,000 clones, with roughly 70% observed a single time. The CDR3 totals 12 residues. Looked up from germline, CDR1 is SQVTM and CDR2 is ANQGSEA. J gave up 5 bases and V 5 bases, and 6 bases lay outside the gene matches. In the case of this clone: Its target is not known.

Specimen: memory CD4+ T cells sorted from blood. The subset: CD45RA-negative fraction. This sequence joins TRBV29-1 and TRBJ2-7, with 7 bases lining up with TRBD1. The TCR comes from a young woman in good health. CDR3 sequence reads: CSVNKGANEQYF. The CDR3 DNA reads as TGCAGCGTTAATAAGGGGGCCAACGAGCAGTACTTC.